The source of this TCR beta chain is a study of tumor-infiltrating lymphocytes in primary liver carcinoma. At the level of the study: Sequencing of the samples generated roughly 3.5 to 7.5 million productive TCRbeta reads, with similar yields across tissue types.

TCR beta cDNA came from about 500 ng total RNA, primed with a constant-region primer. Three nested multiplex PCR rounds, a slightly modified ARM-PCR method, built the TCR beta libraries. Rounds one and two of PCR, each of about 10 cycles, were primed with TRBV1-TRBV30 forward primers and a C-beta reverse primer. TCRdb called the multiplex PCR reads again in MiXCR, with one record for every CDR3 protein. The sample gives 300,000 to 350,000 distinct CDR3 sequences, 58% of which show up once; over 15% is in the top ten. Trimming removed 4 bases from V and 2 bases from J, with 21 bases in between. This CDR3 contains 18 residues. The V gene's germline CDR1 is MGHRA and CDR2 YSYEKL. General study results and limits: Tumor-blood pairs (like tumor-adjacent pairs) overlapped less than tumor region pairs did. The samples were not sorted (they were bulk), so CD4+ and CD8+ repertoires were not compared. Top-250-clone fractions were significantly higher in tumors than in blood (p = 0.039).

This clonotype showed up many times. Its antigen is not identified. The researchers obtained blood RNA from unsorted whole blood and also extracted germline DNA. The TCR was taken from a woman younger than 45 with primary liver carcinoma and hepatitis B virus infection. The V and J genes are TRBV4-1 and TRBJ1-3; tentatively, D is TRBD1 (5 bases). Sample: peripheral blood. Written as DNA, the CDR3 is TGCGCCAGCAGCCTTCGTTCCGGGGCACAGGTCCCTGGAAACACCATATATTTT. It encodes CASSLRSGAQVPGNTIYF.